The 29 T cell receptor beta chains below all came from one sample that was sequenced in a study of blood T cell repertoires in COVID-19. The protocol was immunoSEQ multiplex PCR, while the TCRdb copy is restricted to in-frame clones and leaves out a portion. The data hold roughly 250,000 clones, with approximately 88% observed a single time. The sample comprised PBMCs or T cells enriched from blood (not recorded which). Receptor source: a woman aged 40-49 years who had been exposed to COVID-19.

This chain joins TRBV19 and TRBJ1-3; D is uncertain. The CDR3 covers 11 residues. From germline, CDR1 is LNHDA and CDR2 SQIVND (reference sequence). The CDR3 sequence: CASFTGNTIYF. The DNA for the CDR3 is TGTGCTAGCTTTACTGGAAACACCATATATTTT.

This rearrangement joins TRBV28 to TRBJ2-7, with 7 positions matching TRBD1. The ends lost 1 base at V and 2 bases at J; junction bases unmatched: 5. CDR3 size: 15 residues. Germline V gives CDR1 MDHEN, CDR2 SYDVKM. CDR3: CASSLLFGQAYEQYF. CDR3 in DNA: TGTGCCAGCAGTTTATTATTTGGACAGGCCTACGAGCAGTACTTC.

Note on this clone: One end of the junction varies from germline; a read error may be responsible. This rearrangement joins TRBV5-1 to TRBJ1-5; TRBD1 aligns across 8 bases. The CDR3 is 14 residues long. CDR1 and CDR2 from the germline V gene are SGHRS and YFSETQ. The CDR3 region has the DNA TGTGCCAGCAGTACCGGACAGGGAGGTCAGCCCCAGCATTTT. Translated: CASSTGQGGQPQHF.

The genes are TRBV13 and TRBJ2-5, with TRBD1 as a possible D gene (5 bases). This CDR3 has 13 amino acids. V was pared by 5 bases and J by 4 bases, with 11 bases between. CDR1 is PRHDT and CDR2 is FYEKMQ in the germline V gene (reference sequence). The CDR3 sequence is CASSPQGGETQYF. CDR3 nucleotides: TGTGCCAGCAGCCCGCAGGGTGGAGAGACCCAGTACTTC.

This clone occurred once. CDR3: CASSSTSGSYNEQFF. The CDR3 DNA is TGTGCCAGCAGCTCAACTAGCGGCTCCTACAATGAGCAGTTCTTC. The chain recombines TRBV9 with TRBJ2-1; TRBD2 matches at 8 bases. CDR1 and CDR2 from the germline V gene are SGDLS and YYNGEE. V dropped 4 bases and J dropped 0; count of bases not matched to a gene: 3. The CDR3 is 15 amino acids. Using reference TRBV9 and TRBJ2-1 for the parts outside the CDR3, the full variable domain is DSGVTQTPKHLITATGQRVTLRCSPRSGDLSVYWYQQSLDQGLQFLIQYYNGEERAKGNILERFSAQQFPDLHSELNLSSLELGDSALYFCASSSTSGSYNEQFFGPGTRLTVL.

The chain is built from TRBV9 and TRBJ1-2; D perhaps matches TRBD1 (6 bases). V dropped 0 bases and J dropped 1 base, with 10 bases sitting between them. CDR3 length: 15 residues. CDR1 and CDR2 from the germline V gene are SGDLS and YYNGEE. The chain's CDR3 is CASSVAKTGNYGYTF. The CDR3 DNA is TGTGCCAGCAGCGTAGCCAAGACAGGTAACTATGGCTACACCTTC. The full variable domain, completed using reference TRBV9 and TRBJ1-2, is DSGVTQTPKHLITATGQRVTLRCSPRSGDLSVYWYQQSLDQGLQFLIQYYNGEERAKGNILERFSAQQFPDLHSELNLSSLELGDSALYFCASSVAKTGNYGYTFGSGTRLTVV.

V gene TRBV7-2 combines with J gene TRBJ1-3, with 7 bases aligning to TRBD1. CDR3 size: 15 residues. V lost 4 bases and J lost 2; bases outside the gene matches: 5. CDR1 and CDR2 (germline): SGHTA, FQGNSA. DNA of the CDR3: TGTGCCAGCAGCTCCCAAACAGGGGCTGGAAACACCATATATTTT. It specifies CASSSQTGAGNTIYF.

The chain uses TRBV9 and TRBJ2-6; TRBD1 matches 7 bases. In germline, CDR1 is SGDLS, CDR2 YYNGEE. The J segment lost 0 bases and the V segment lost 0 bases, leaving 18 bases of the junction unmatched. This CDR3 comprises 22 residues. The chain's CDR3 is CASSVAQSRTGNFHSGANVLTF. As DNA, the CDR3 is TGTGCCAGCAGCGTAGCCCAATCCCGGACAGGAAATTTCCACTCTGGGGCCAACGTCCTGACTTTC.

CDR3 coding DNA: TGTGCCAGCTCACCGAGTCCATCCAGGGTAGGGACTGAAGCTTTCTTT. It codes for CASSPSPSRVGTEAFF. The gene calls are TRBV18 and TRBJ1-1; D is possibly TRBD1 (5 bases). The germline V and J ends were trimmed by 3 bases and 5 bases, with 19 bases remaining between them. The CDR3 totals 16 residues. Germline CDR1 and CDR2: KGHSH and LQKENI.

In the case of this clone: Other DNA sequences in the same sample also yield this CDR3. CDR3 sequence reads: CASSMGTANTEAFF. DNA for the CDR3: TGTGCCAGTAGTATGGGGACAGCGAACACTGAAGCTTTCTTT. V usage is TRBV19 and J usage is TRBJ1-1; 7 bases line up with TRBD1. The CDR3 runs 14 residues. Trimming removed 3 bases from V and 1 base from J; junction bases left unmatched: 2. Germline lookup yields CDR1 LNHDA and CDR2 SQIVND (reference sequence).

The rearrangement links TRBV18 to TRBJ1-4, with TRBD1 identical over 8 bases. Losses at the gene ends were 5 bases for V and 4 bases for J; bases not matched to a gene: 15. The CDR3 totals 18 residues. Looked up from germline, CDR1 is KGHSH and CDR2 is LQKENI. CDR3: CASSGYAGTGSYNEKLFF. For the CDR3, the DNA is TGTGCCAGCTCAGGTTACGCCGGGACAGGATCGTATAATGAAAAACTGTTTTTT.

As to this clone: Germline is not matched at one junction end, which may reflect a read error. The chain couples TRBV6-5 to TRBJ1-1; D gene ambiguous. Germline-derived CDR1 and CDR2 are MNHEY and SVGAGI. There are 13 residues in the CDR3. The CDR3 region is CASSSGRQPEAFF. CDR3 nucleotide sequence: TGCGCCAGCAGTTCTGGGAGGCAACCTGAAGCTTTCTTT.

The V call is TRBV4-2, the J call TRBJ1-1, with 9 nucleotides matching TRBD1. The CDR3 loop spans 18 amino acids. The ends lost 0 bases at V and 5 bases at J; junction bases unmatched: 13. CDR1 LGHNA and CDR2 YNFKEQ come from the germline V gene. CDR3 in DNA: TGTGCCAGCAGCCAAGAGCGGTCACTCGGGACAGGGATGACTGAAGCTTTCTTT. It translates to CASSQERSLGTGMTEAFF.

This clone was observed a single time. The chain uses TRBV5-6 and TRBJ2-5; tentative D call: TRBD1 (5 bases). Deletions cut 4 bases from V and 0 bases from J, with 10 bases between. The CDR3 runs to 14 residues. Germline V gene data show CDR1 as SGHDT and CDR2 as YYEEEE. This CDR3 is CASSRRQYQETQYF. The CDR3 nucleotides are TGTGCCAGCAGCCGTAGACAGTACCAAGAGACCCAGTACTTC.

The V and J genes are TRBV19 and TRBJ1-5, with 10 nucleotides matching TRBD1. J lost 4 bases, V lost 6 bases, and 6 bases had no gene match. CDR1 LNHDA and CDR2 SQIVND come from the germline V gene (reference sequence). This CDR3 has 15 amino acids. The CDR3 DNA reads as TGTGCCAGTAGGAGGACAGGGGGACATAATCAGCCCCAGCATTTT. Protein sequence: CASRRTGGHNQPQHF.

For the CDR3, the DNA is TGTGCCAGCAGCCAAGAGGCCGGGACAGGGTATGGCTACACCTTC. Protein sequence: CASSQEAGTGYGYTF. The chain links TRBV4-2 to TRBJ1-2; 9 nucleotides line up with TRBD1. CDR3 length equals 15 residues. V shed 0 bases, J shed 5 bases, and the junction held 4 bases outside the gene matches. The germline gives CDR1 LGHNA, CDR2 YNFKEQ.

The rearrangement links TRBV15 to TRBJ1-4, with a weak D call TRBD1 (6 bases). This CDR3 spans 15 amino acids. Trimming cost V 0 bases and J 6 bases, with 11 bases left between them. Germline V CDR1 and CDR2: LNHNV, YYDKDF (reference sequence). The CDR3 DNA sequence: TGTGCCACCAGCAGAGAAGGAGCAGGGGATGAAAAACTGTTTTTT. It is translated as CATSREGAGDEKLFF.

This CDR3 is CASRRGMVGEQYF. The CDR3 DNA sequence: TGTGCCAGCAGGAGAGGGATGGTCGGCGAGCAGTACTTC. V and J are TRBV12-3 or TRBV12-4 and TRBJ2-7, with D tentatively TRBD2 (5 bases). The CDR3 is 13 residues long. Deletions cut 6 bases from V and 6 bases from J, with 15 bases between.

This sequence joins TRBV12-3 or TRBV12-4 and TRBJ2-5, with D unclear. The CDR3 totals 13 residues. The germline V and J ends were trimmed by 1 base and 2 bases, with 5 bases remaining between them. CDR3 protein: CASSLGQQETQYF. Written as DNA, the CDR3 is TGTGCCAGCAGTTTAGGGCAGCAAGAGACCCAGTACTTC.

The chain employs TRBV19 and TRBJ1-2; TRBD1 agrees at 9 bases. This CDR3 comprises 17 residues. Germline CDR1 and CDR2: LNHDA and SQIVND (reference sequence). Trimming took 3 bases from V and 0 from J; bases not matched to a gene: 8. This CDR3 is CASSIDRGILANYGYTF. The CDR3, as DNA: TGTGCCAGTAGTATCGACAGGGGGATCTTAGCTAACTATGGCTACACCTTC.

The J gene is TRBJ2-3, the V gene TRBV2, with D possibly matching TRBD2 (7 bases). This CDR3 region has 14 residues. V lost 7 bases and J 1 base, leaving 12 bases between the germline ends. Germline CDR1 is SNHLY and CDR2 is FYNNEI. The CDR3 reads CASTKGGGTDTQYF. The CDR3 coding sequence is TGTGCCAGCACCAAAGGGGGGGGCACAGATACGCAGTATTTT.

This clone was observed a single time. The rearrangement joins TRBV20-1 to TRBJ2-1; 10 bases are a match to TRBD2. The ends lost 8 bases at V and 8 bases at J; junction bases unmatched: 3. The CDR3 sequence is 11 residues long. Germline V CDR1 and CDR2: DFQATT, SNEGSKA (reference sequence). CDR3 in DNA: TGCAGTCGGCTAGCGGGAGATGAGCAGTTCTTC. Translating gives CSRLAGDEQFF.

The chain uses TRBV2 and TRBJ2-7; 8 bases line up with TRBD2. CDR1 is SNHLY, CDR2 FYNNEI, per germline. The length of the CDR3 is 11 residues. The CDR3 DNA is TGTGCCAGCAGTGAAGCCGGGGGGGCCTCCGTC. This sequence encodes CASSEAGGASV.

CDR3: CASRTQGNKQYF. The CDR3 DNA is TGTGCCAGCAGGACCCAGGGGAACAAGCAGTACTTC. The rearrangement uses TRBV28 and TRBJ2-7; a possible D gene is TRBD1 (6 bases). This CDR3 spans 12 amino acids. V was cut by 6 bases and J by 8 bases, with 14 bases left in between. CDR1 and CDR2 (germline): MDHEN, SYDVKM.

The chain joins TRBV28 to TRBJ1-1; 9 bases are shared with TRBD1. CDR1 and CDR2 (germline): MDHEN, SYDVKM. The CDR3 runs to 15 residues. The trim removed 6 bases at V and 7 bases at J, leaving 12 bases unmatched. The CDR3 loop reads CASRTAGTGPLEAFF. CDR3 nucleotide sequence: TGTGCCAGCAGAACCGCCGGGACAGGGCCTCTTGAAGCTTTCTTT.

The chain is built from TRBV15 and TRBJ2-7; 10 bases are a match to TRBD2. CDR3 length equals 16 residues. V lost 1 base, J lost 5 bases, and 8 bases stayed unmatched. Germline values: CDR1 LNHNV, CDR2 YYDKDF (reference sequence). The CDR3 is CATSRGAGGPIDEQYF. Here the CDR3 DNA reads TGTGCCACCAGCAGAGGAGCGGGGGGGCCGATCGACGAGCAGTACTTC.

This chain uses TRBV28 with TRBJ1-3; D unresolved. The CDR3 is made up of 15 amino acids. The V gene lost 1 base and the J gene lost 0 bases, with 7 bases spanning the gap. CDR1 is MDHEN, CDR2 SYDVKM, per germline. The DNA for the CDR3 is TGTGCCAGCAGTTTATCTCTAGGCTCTGGAAACACCATATATTTT. Its protein product is CASSLSLGSGNTIYF.

The rearrangement links TRBV7-9 to TRBJ2-1; 8 bases agree with TRBD2. V gave up 5 bases and J gave up 2 bases; unmatched junction bases: 2. Germline V gives CDR1 SEHNR, CDR2 FQNEAQ (reference sequence). CDR3 size: 14 residues. The CDR3 DNA reads as TGTGCCAGCAGCCTGCGGGGGGCCTACAATGAGCAGTTCTTC. This translates into CASSLRGAYNEQFF.

This chain uses TRBV7-9 with TRBJ2-5, with 10 bases aligning to TRBD2. CDR3 size: 15 residues. V shed 6 bases, J shed 1 base, and the junction held 5 bases outside the gene matches. The germline gives CDR1 SEHNR, CDR2 FQNEAQ (reference sequence). DNA of the CDR3: TGTGCCAGCAGTCATTTAGCGGGAGGCCAAGAGACCCAGTACTTC. This encodes CASSHLAGGQETQYF.